This T cell receptor (beta chain) appears in the sequencing data of a study of blood T cell repertoires in COVID-19 (dated by TCRdb to 2020 to 2022). Looking at the study overall: The collaborator samples originated in the United States, Italy and Spain and spanned the acute and convalescent phases of COVID-19. The repertoires were released in a freely available public database intended as a resource for research on the immune response to SARS-CoV-2. Subjects who had been exposed to COVID-19, were actively infected with it, or had recovered from it provided the deeply sampled blood TCRbeta repertoires that made up the dataset. The material from the prospective study consisted of cDNA or gDNA derived from T cells, B-cell-depleted T cells, or PBMCs. The samples were drawn from the first 160 participants of the ongoing ImmuneRACE study and from under 1,500 subjects provided by 6 global collaborators. Where HLA class I and class II types were available, the types were taken from metadata supplied by the sample provider, not from assay-based typing. The sample metadata nearly always contained a de-identified subject ID, COVID-19 status, age in years and sex. The paper's findings and limits, for the study overall: How much clinical and demographic metadata was included differed by source and by participant, and the metadata was provided uncurated.

The immunoSEQ Assay, a bias-controlled multiplex PCR, was used to amplify TCRbeta CDR3 regions from genomic DNA. Concerning the study's data processing: The number of nucleated cells in each sample was estimated by amplification of reference gene primers within the assay. To quantify the absolute abundance of each unique TCRbeta CDR3 rearrangement, sequence reads were collapsed and filtered. For each sample, productive Simpson clonality was calculated as the square root of Simpson's diversity index over productive rearrangements. What TCRdb holds here is the immuneACCESS table cut down to in-frame rearrangements. Part of the clones is not present; checked against another copy, under half of the missing clones reflect an unresolved V gene, and the others are unexplained. That table supplies the V and J calls and clone size; D and trimming were determined from the DNA. The sample table records some 190,000 clones; 80% of these occur just once. Of the sample, under 4.5% is held by the ten largest clones.

About this clone: Its specific antigen is unknown. The input lacks base qualities; no much larger clone sits a single base away.

Participants in the prospective study were aged roughly 18 to 100 years, lived in about two dozen United States geographic areas, and enrolled through a virtual design. In the prospective study, participants were assigned to cohorts based on the clinical history participants reported in a screening survey and a study questionnaire. In the prospective study, mobile phlebotomists collected whole blood, serum and a nasopharyngeal or oropharyngeal swab from each participant. Participants in the prospective study had the option to provide additional blood draws and questionnaires over an approximately 2-month period. Blood samples from the prospective study were shipped frozen or at room temperature prior to DNA extraction. The germline V gene gives CDR1 as SGDLS and CDR2 as YYNGEE. The CDR3 covers 15 residues, taking in both the cysteine and the phenylalanine. Solely the CDR3 DNA is kept, with 45 bases framed from the first base. Trimmed from V: 3 bases; trimmed from J: 5 bases; junction bases lacking a gene match: 10.

The source of this sequence is a man in his thirties or forties with acute COVID-19. The rearranged segments are TRBV9 and TRBJ1-2; the junction holds 7 bases that match TRBD1. Sequenced sample: PBMCs or T cells enriched from blood (not recorded which). CDR3 protein: CASSAGDRAVYGYTF. The DNA reads TGTGCCAGCAGCGCGGGAGACAGGGCTGTATATGGCTACACCTTC.